This T cell receptor (beta chain) was recorded in a study of blood T cell repertoires in COVID-19. Study at large: T cells, B-cell-depleted T cells, or PBMCs provided the cDNA or gDNA that served as material.

The V end lost 5 bases, the J end lost 6 bases, and 14 bases lay between the germline ends. This CDR3 is built from 14 residues. From germline, CDR1 is MDHEN and CDR2 SYDVKM. Original data processing: Reference gene primers were amplified, and this amplification served to estimate nucleated cell counts. Sequenced by immunoSEQ multiplex PCR; TCRdb stores in-frame clones only, minus some. V, J and clone size reflect that table, while D and trimming were determined from the DNA. The table has about 160,000 clones, roughly 84% seen once. The receptor comes from a woman aged 50 to 60 with COVID-19, enrolled during active disease. The V call is TRBV28, the J call TRBJ2-1, with D perhaps matching TRBD2 (6 bases). The sequenced material came from peripheral blood. The CDR3 DNA is TGTGCCAGCAGTCCCTCGACTAGTTTCAATGAGCAGTTCTTC. This encodes CASSPSTSFNEQFF.